The clone carrying this T cell receptor (beta chain) was seen ten or more times. As yet, its antigen is unknown. The CDR3 length is 14 residues. This sample was included in a study of spatial heterogeneity in lung cancer. Across the whole study: Unique TCR and UMI combinations averaged more than ten appearances each in raw reads.

TCRdb redid the calling of the 5' RACE reads with MiXCR, one entry per CDR3 protein. The data contain 50,000 to 65,000 distinct CDR3 sequences, roughly 7% of them singletons. Time point meaning: sample taken at primary tumor resection. Without sorting, whole RNA was sequenced from tumor, nontumor lung or frozen PBMC. The donor population consisted of some 67 patients with untreated, early-stage non-small cell lung cancer. Findings and caveats of the study: The appearance of ubiquitous expanded tumor TCRs in blood was greater at resection than follow-up.

The chain carries TRBV21-1 and TRBJ1-2. TRBV21-1 is a known pseudogene. The sequenced sample was PBMCs, obtained at surgery. The TCR sequence derives from a female donor with early-stage non-small cell lung cancer. The CDR3 nucleotides are TGTGCCACCACTAGAAGGTGTAACTCCTATGGCTACACCTTC. Translated, it gives CATTRRCNSYGYTF.